The next 9 T cell receptor beta chains were all read from a single sample in a study of OX40 agonist ivuxolimab in advanced cancers. Method: immunoSEQ multiplex PCR; TCRdb's copy keeps in-frame clones and lacks some. This sample has approximately 88,000 clones, with about 88% found just once. The sequenced sample was CD4+ or CD8+ T cells sorted from blood, obtained in a trial of the OX40 agonist ivuxolimab. The origin of the receptors is an adult with an advanced solid tumor such as melanoma, head and neck, liver or kidney cancer.

This chain uses TRBV2 with TRBJ2-7; D uncertain. The CDR3 length is 14 residues. V was shortened by 3 bases and J by 0 bases, with 9 bases between the two germline ends. Per germline, CDR1 SNHLY and CDR2 FYNNEI. The CDR3 DNA is TGTGCCAGCAGTGATAGGCGACTCTCCTACGAGCAGTACTTC. Its translation is CASSDRRLSYEQYF.

V is TRBV7-2 and J is TRBJ2-3; D is unclear. Germline-derived CDR1 and CDR2 are SGHTA and FQGNSA. The CDR3 runs 13 residues. V was clipped by 2 bases and J by 6 bases, with 9 bases between them. The CDR3 DNA sequence: TGTGCCAGCAGCTTAAACAGACCCGATACGCAGTATTTT. It translates to CASSLNRPDTQYF.

The V and J genes are TRBV29-1 and TRBJ2-7, with D possibly matching TRBD2 (6 bases). The length of the CDR3 is 13 residues. The germline gives CDR1 SQVTM, CDR2 ANQGSEA. Trimming stripped 4 bases from V and 3 bases from J, with 13 bases between. CDR3 sequence reads: CSVGGPGGYEQYF. CDR3 nucleotides: TGCAGCGTTGGCGGGCCCGGGGGCTACGAGCAGTACTTC.

The chain employs TRBV6-1 and TRBJ1-3, with D hard to call. The germline V and J ends were trimmed by 2 bases and 8 bases, with 10 bases remaining between them. The germline V gene encodes CDR1 MNHNS and CDR2 SASEGT. The CDR3 runs to 13 residues. The CDR3 loop reads CASSERNGDTIYF. In nucleotides, the CDR3 is TGTGCCAGCAGTGAACGAAATGGGGACACCATATATTTT.

The chain couples TRBV27 to TRBJ2-3, with 8 bases lining up with TRBD2. CDR1 MNHEY and CDR2 SMNVEV come from the germline V gene (reference sequence). The CDR3 runs 17 residues. V lost 5 bases to trimming and J lost 2 bases; unmatched junction nucleotides: 12. CDR3: CASSNTKAGVFTDTQYF. The CDR3 region has the DNA TGTGCCAGCAGTAACACAAAAGCGGGAGTGTTCACAGATACGCAGTATTTT.

Details on this clone: Germline is not matched at one junction end, which may reflect a read error. The genes are TRBV7-7 and TRBJ2-3, with D uncertain. The CDR3 contains 14 residues. Germline CDR1 is SSHAT and CDR2 is FNYEAQ (reference sequence). CDR3 residues: CASSLILGTDTQYF. CDR3 DNA: TGTGCTAGCAGCTTAATTCTGGGCACAGATACGCAGTATTTT.

The rearrangement joins TRBV27 to TRBJ2-7, with 11 nucleotides matching TRBD1. V lost 6 bases and J lost 6; bases outside the gene matches: 7. This CDR3 spans 14 amino acids. In germline, CDR1 is MNHEY, CDR2 SMNVEV (reference sequence). The CDR3 nucleotides read TGTGCCAGCAGGCCAGGACAGGGGGCAGGCGAGCAGTACTTC. Translated: CASRPGQGAGEQYF.

The chain is built from TRBV18 and TRBJ2-7, with a tentative D call TRBD2 (6 bases). The CDR3 contains 13 residues. Per germline, CDR1 KGHSH and CDR2 LQKENI. Trimming pared 3 bases from V and 4 bases from J, leaving 10 bases between. CDR3 bases: TGTGCCAGCTCACCCAGCGGGCAGTACGAGCAGTACTTC. This sequence encodes CASSPSGQYEQYF. The whole variable domain, filled in from reference TRBV18 and TRBJ2-7, reads NAGVMQNPRHLVRRRGQEARLRCSPMKGHSHVYWYRQLPEEGLKFMVYLQKENIIDESGMPKERFSAEFPKEGPSILRIQQVVRGDSAAYFCASSPSGQYEQYFGPGTRLTVT.

CDR3 loop: CATSRDPGQGGYGYTF. The CDR3 nucleotides read TGTGCCACCAGCAGAGATCCGGGACAGGGGGGCTATGGCTACACCTTC. The genes are TRBV15 and TRBJ1-2; TRBD1 matches at 11 bases. CDR3 length equals 16 residues. V lost 0 bases, J lost 4 bases, and 4 bases stayed unmatched. The V gene's germline CDR1 is LNHNV and CDR2 YYDKDF (reference sequence).